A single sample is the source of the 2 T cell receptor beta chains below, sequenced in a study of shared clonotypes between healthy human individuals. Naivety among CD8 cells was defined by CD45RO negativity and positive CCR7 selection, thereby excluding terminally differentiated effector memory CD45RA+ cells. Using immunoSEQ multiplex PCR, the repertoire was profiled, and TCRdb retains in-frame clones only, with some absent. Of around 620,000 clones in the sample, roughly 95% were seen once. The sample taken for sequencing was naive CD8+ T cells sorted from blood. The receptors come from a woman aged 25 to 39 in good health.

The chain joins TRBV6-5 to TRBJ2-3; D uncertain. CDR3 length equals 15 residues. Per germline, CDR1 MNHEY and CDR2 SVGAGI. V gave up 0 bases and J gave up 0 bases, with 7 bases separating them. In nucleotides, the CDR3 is TGTGCCAGCAGTTACTCGACGGTTAGCACAGATACGCAGTATTTT. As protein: CASSYSTVSTDTQYF.

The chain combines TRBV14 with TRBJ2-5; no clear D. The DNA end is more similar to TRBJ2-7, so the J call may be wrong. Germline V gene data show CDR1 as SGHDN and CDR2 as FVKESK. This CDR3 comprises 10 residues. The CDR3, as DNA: TGTGCCAGCAGAAACTACGAGCAGTACTTC. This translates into CASRNYEQYF.